The clone carrying this T cell receptor (beta chain) has a handful of counts. This sample stems from a study of blood T cells in healthy people across ages. CDR3 size: 14 residues. CDR1 is SGHTA, CDR2 FQGNSA, per germline. Alongside a J-beta primer mix, a sample-barcoded 5' primer served in a second PCR lasting about 7 to 12 cycles. One entry per CDR3 protein, called by TCRdb with MiXCR from the 5' RACE reads. The data contain hundreds of thousands of distinct CDR3 sequences, less than 45% of them singletons. What was sequenced was blood. The clonotype comes from an elderly man in good health. The rearrangement joins TRBV7-2 to TRBJ2-4; TRBD2 might be the D (6 bases). Near its end, the DNA agrees better with TRBJ2-7, so the J call may be wrong. The CDR3, as DNA: TGTGCCAGCAGCTTTACGCCGGGAGTGCACGAGCAGTACTTC. This sequence encodes CASSFTPGVHEQYF.